The 32 T cell receptor beta chains given below trace back to one sample, sequenced in a study of early T cells in non-severe SARS-CoV-2 infection. A single record per CDR3 protein comes from TCRdb applying MiXCR to the 5' RACE reads. The table lists approximately 70,000 distinct CDR3 sequences, 10% to 15% of them singletons. This material consisted of whole blood, taken at baseline. Every receptor here comes from an adult who was a healthcare worker with PCR-confirmed SARS-CoV-2 infection or an uninfected control (not recorded which). The donor label of this sample is uncertain.

This clonotype was observed many times. One junction end does not reproduce the germline sequence, and a read error may be involved. The chain has TRBV12-3 or TRBV12-4 and TRBJ2-5; TRBD2 aligns across 9 bases. CDR3 size: 13 residues. The CDR3, as DNA: TGTGCCAGCAGGTTAGCGGGAGCAGAGACCCAGTACTTC. Protein product: CASRLAGAETQYF.

Here the CDR3 DNA reads TGTGCCAGCAGCTTAGGAGGGACAGGTCAAGAGACCCAGTACTTC. Protein sequence: CASSLGGTGQETQYF. The chain links TRBV7-6 to TRBJ2-5; 8 bases fit TRBD1. The ends lost 1 base at V and 2 bases at J; junction bases unmatched: 3. This CDR3 spans 15 amino acids. Looked up from germline, CDR1 is SGHVS and CDR2 is FNYEAQ.

A few counts support this clonotype. V gene TRBV6-5 combines with J gene TRBJ2-5; D may be TRBD1 (6 bases). The CDR3 is made up of 13 amino acids. V was trimmed by 6 bases and J by 3 bases, leaving 11 bases between them. Germline V CDR1 and CDR2: MNHEY, SVGAGI. CDR3 protein: CASRRTEKETQYF. The CDR3 DNA is TGTGCCAGCAGACGGACAGAGAAAGAGACCCAGTACTTC.

This clonotype was counted only a few times. The chain uses TRBV6-5 and TRBJ1-2; 10 nucleotides agree with TRBD1. There are 16 residues in the CDR3. The V segment lost 6 bases and the J segment 5 bases; nucleotides outside the gene matches: 12. From germline, CDR1 is MNHEY and CDR2 SVGAGI. The CDR3 is CASSSGTGEGTYGYTF. CDR3 nucleotide sequence: TGTGCCAGCAGCTCCGGGACAGGGGAGGGGACGTATGGCTACACCTTC.

The CDR3 nucleotides are TGTGCCAGCACCTCAAGAAATAGCCCCACAGATACGCAGTATTTT. It yields the protein CASTSRNSPTDTQYF. V gene TRBV2 combines with J gene TRBJ2-3, with no clear D. V gave up 7 bases and J gave up 2 bases, with 16 bases separating them. The CDR3 consists of 15 residues. CDR1 and CDR2 (germline): SNHLY, FYNNEI.

This clonotype was counted a few times. The chain joins TRBV29-1 to TRBJ2-5; possible D gene TRBD2, 6 bases. CDR3 length: 15 amino acids. Germline CDR1 and CDR2: SQVTM and ANQGSEA. Deletions cut 4 bases from V and 0 bases from J, with 15 bases between. The CDR3 is CSVVPDYGYQETQYF. In nucleotides, the CDR3 is TGCAGCGTTGTCCCGGACTACGGGTACCAAGAGACCCAGTACTTC.

This clonotype occurred many times. The chain carries TRBV20-1 and TRBJ2-7; 15 bases map to TRBD2. Germline CDR1 reads DFQATT; CDR2 reads SNEGSKA (reference sequence). The V gene end was trimmed by 6 bases and the J gene end by 0 bases; junction bases not matched to a gene: 6. This CDR3 has 16 residues. The CDR3 sequence is CSASGTSGGSSYEQYF. CDR3 coding DNA: TGCAGTGCGTCCGGGACTAGCGGGGGGAGCTCCTACGAGCAGTACTTC.

This clonotype has ten or more counts. This chain uses TRBV7-9 with TRBJ2-7; the D is unclear. Per germline, CDR1 SEHNR and CDR2 FQNEAQ (reference sequence). Trimming took off 2 bases at V and 6 bases at J, with 17 bases between the two ends. This CDR3 region has 15 residues. In DNA form, the CDR3 reads TGTGCCAGCAGCTTAAGCCTAGACTTCGAACGCGAGCAGTACTTC. Protein: CASSLSLDFEREQYF. The full variable domain, in which reference TRBV7-9 and TRBJ2-7 provide the parts outside the CDR3, is DTGVSQNPRHKITKRGQNVTFRCDPISEHNRLYWYRQTLGQGPEFLTYFQNEAQLEKSRLLSDRFSAERPKGSFSTLEIQRTEQGDSAMYLCASSLSLDFEREQYFGPGTRLTVT.

The gene calls are TRBV5-1 and TRBJ2-2; D perhaps matches TRBD2 (6 bases). Germline lookup yields CDR1 SGHRS and CDR2 YFSETQ. The length of the CDR3 is 16 residues. Trimming took 2 bases from V and 2 from J, leaving 13 bases between them. As DNA, the CDR3 is TGCGCCAGCAGCTTTAGGCTAGCGACTAACACCGGGGAGCTGTTTTTT. Its translation is CASSFRLATNTGELFF.

This clonotype was observed a handful of times. This chain links TRBV19 with TRBJ2-1, with a possible D match to TRBD2 (5 bases). V dropped 11 bases and J dropped 5 bases, with 16 bases sitting between them. From germline, CDR1 is LNHDA and CDR2 SQIVND (reference sequence). This CDR3 region has 13 residues. CDR3 residues: CAGGPGGNNEQFF. The CDR3 DNA is TGTGCCGGAGGACCTGGCGGAAACAATGAGCAGTTCTTC.

In this sample, this clonotype turned up many times. The CDR3 DNA follows: TGTGCCAGCAGCCCGTTCAGGAGCACTGAAGCTTTCTTT. Protein: CASSPFRSTEAFF. The chain has TRBV7-3 and TRBJ1-1; D remains ambiguous. There are 13 residues in the CDR3. The V end was cut by 5 bases, the J end by 4 bases, with 11 bases between. Germline V gives CDR1 SGHTA, CDR2 FQGTGA.

This chain links TRBV7-2 with TRBJ2-5, with D tentatively TRBD1 or TRBD2 (5 bases each). Trimming shortened V by 1 base and J by 5 bases, and 11 bases separated the two germline ends. The CDR3 spans 14 residues. CDR1 is SGHTA, CDR2 FQGNSA, per germline. CDR3 in amino acids: CASSLGGADETQYF. The CDR3 DNA sequence: TGTGCCAGCAGCTTAGGAGGGGCAGACGAGACCCAGTACTTC.

A few counts support this clonotype. The chain has TRBV9 and TRBJ2-4; D is unresolved. CDR3 length: 15 amino acids. Looked up from germline, CDR1 is SGDLS and CDR2 is YYNGEE. The V end lost 2 bases, the J end lost 0 bases, and 9 bases lay between the germline ends. The CDR3 DNA reads as TGTGCCAGCAGCGTTGGAAGGGAAGCCAAAAACATTCAGTACTTC. It encodes CASSVGREAKNIQYF.

This clonotype has only a few counts. The chain has TRBV10-3 and TRBJ2-3; 8 nucleotides agree with TRBD2. The CDR3 contains 18 residues. The V gene's germline CDR1 is ENHRY and CDR2 SYGVKD. J was trimmed by 5 bases and V by 0 bases; bases with no gene match: 13. This CDR3 reads CAISESPLRSGGGDTQYF. The CDR3 nucleotides are TGTGCCATCAGTGAGTCCCCCCTTAGGAGCGGGGGAGGAGATACGCAGTATTTT.

The chain links TRBV12-3 or TRBV12-4 to TRBJ1-1, with unresolved D. Trimming stripped 5 bases from V and 5 bases from J, with 18 bases between. CDR3 length: 15 residues. In DNA, the CDR3 is TGTGCCAGCAGTCAGCATACCCCCGGGTCTACTGAAGCTTTCTTT. Translated, it gives CASSQHTPGSTEAFF.

The sample holds many counts of this clonotype. The chain carries TRBV7-2 and TRBJ1-1; a weak D match, TRBD1 (6 bases). The V end was cut by 4 bases, the J end by 3 bases, with 18 bases between. Germline-derived CDR1 and CDR2 are SGHTA and FQGNSA. The CDR3 has 16 residues. The CDR3 DNA reads as TGTGCCAGCAGCTGGGACCTAGGGGGTCACGACACTGAAGCTTTCTTT. Encoded protein: CASSWDLGGHDTEAFF.

The chain combines TRBV2 with TRBJ1-2, with 8 nucleotides matching TRBD1. The CDR3 has 15 amino acids. Germline values: CDR1 SNHLY, CDR2 FYNNEI. Trimming took 8 bases from V and 4 from J; bases not matched to a gene: 12. The DNA of the CDR3 is TGTGCCAGCCTCCGGGCAGGGGGCGCACTCTATGGCTACACCTTC. Translation gives CASLRAGGALYGYTF.

The chain couples TRBV2 to TRBJ2-1; unclear D gene. The V end lost 7 bases, the J end lost 5 bases, and 9 bases lay between the germline ends. The CDR3 totals 12 residues. Germline values: CDR1 SNHLY, CDR2 FYNNEI. CDR3 loop: CASKGNHNEQFF. The CDR3 DNA reads as TGTGCCAGCAAAGGCAACCACAATGAGCAGTTCTTC.

V is TRBV11-2 and J is TRBJ2-3; the D is unclear. Deletions cut 6 bases from V and 3 bases from J, with 19 bases between. CDR1 is SGHAT and CDR2 is FQNNGV in the germline V gene. There are 16 residues in the CDR3. The DNA for the CDR3 is TGTGCCAGCAGAAGACCCGGGCGGCTGGTAACAGATACGCAGTATTTT. It is translated as CASRRPGRLVTDTQYF.

This chain links TRBV4-2 with TRBJ2-5; the match to TRBD2 covers 9 bases. Losses at the gene ends were 2 bases for V and 2 bases for J; bases not matched to a gene: 6. Germline CDR1 LGHNA, CDR2 YNFKEQ. The CDR3 sequence is 16 residues long. The CDR3 DNA follows: TGTGCCAGCAGCCAACCGACTAGCGGCAGTCAAGAGACCCAGTACTTC. As protein: CASSQPTSGSQETQYF.

CDR3 residues: CASSRRRGGGLEKLFF. CDR3 nucleotide sequence: TGTGCCAGCAGCCGGCGTCGGGGAGGGGGTTTAGAAAAACTGTTTTTT. The rearrangement joins TRBV14 to TRBJ1-4; a possible D gene is TRBD1 (6 bases). V dropped 4 bases and J dropped 8 bases, with 20 bases sitting between them. Germline V CDR1 and CDR2: SGHDN, FVKESK. The CDR3 is 16 amino acids.

This clonotype has a handful of counts. This rearrangement joins TRBV2 to TRBJ1-1; TRBD1 agrees at 9 bases. The germline V gene encodes CDR1 SNHLY and CDR2 FYNNEI. The CDR3 covers 14 residues. Losses at the gene ends were 3 bases for V and 4 bases for J; bases not matched to a gene: 3. DNA of the CDR3: TGTGCCAGCAGTGAGGACAGGGGTTCCACTGAAGCTTTCTTT. It translates to CASSEDRGSTEAFF.

This clonotype was recorded at least ten times. This rearrangement joins TRBV12-3 or TRBV12-4 to TRBJ2-5; the D gene is possibly TRBD2 (5 bases). The ends were cut back, 3 bases at V and 4 bases at J, with 9 bases in the middle. The CDR3 consists of 13 residues. The CDR3 sequence: CASSFLARETQYF. CDR3 DNA sequence: TGTGCCAGCAGTTTCCTAGCACGAGAGACCCAGTACTTC.

This clonotype was observed a handful of times. The chain combines TRBV4-2 with TRBJ2-7; tentatively, D is TRBD2 (5 bases). Trimming shortened V by 3 bases and J by 0 bases, and 9 bases separated the two germline ends. This CDR3 spans 14 amino acids. Germline CDR1 is LGHNA and CDR2 is YNFKEQ. Written as DNA, the CDR3 is TGTGCCAGCAGCCACCGGGGAGCCTCCTACGAGCAGTACTTC. Translation gives CASSHRGASYEQYF.

The table lists this clonotype with a few counts. The chain joins TRBV7-2 to TRBJ2-7; D call uncertain. This CDR3 is 13 amino acids long. Looked up from germline, CDR1 is SGHTA and CDR2 is FQGNSA. V shed 4 bases and J shed 5 bases, with 12 bases lying between them. The CDR3 is CASSSNLGDEQYF. The CDR3 DNA reads as TGTGCCAGCAGCTCTAACCTTGGGGACGAGCAGTACTTC.

This clonotype was counted only a few times. The chain recombines TRBV9 with TRBJ1-1, with a possible D match to TRBD1 (6 bases). The CDR3 sequence is 15 residues long. Between the trimmed V and J ends, which lost 4 bases and 4 bases, there was a span of 17 bases. Germline CDR1 SGDLS, CDR2 YYNGEE. The DNA for the CDR3 is TGTGCCAGCAGCACACATTCGGACAGCCGCACTGAAGCTTTCTTT. It encodes CASSTHSDSRTEAFF.

This clonotype was seen at least ten times. The chain is built from TRBV7-9 and TRBJ1-1; D ambiguous. The CDR3 totals 16 residues. Germline loops: CDR1 SEHNR, CDR2 FQNEAQ (reference sequence). Trimming left V 0 bases short and J 1 base short, with 12 bases between. The CDR3 loop is CASSLAKGRTNTEAFF. The DNA of the CDR3 is TGTGCCAGCAGCTTAGCAAAGGGCAGGACGAACACTGAAGCTTTCTTT.

The table lists this clonotype with many counts. This chain joins TRBV9 and TRBJ2-2; D gene uncertain. Trimming removed 3 bases at V and 5 bases at J, with 17 bases between. The length of the CDR3 is 16 residues. Germline V gene data show CDR1 as SGDLS and CDR2 as YYNGEE. This CDR3 is CASSALTNLGTGELFF. The CDR3 DNA sequence: TGTGCCAGCAGCGCTTTAACGAACTTGGGGACCGGGGAGCTGTTTTTT.

The J gene is TRBJ1-5, the V gene TRBV19; the D gene is possibly TRBD1 (6 bases). The CDR3 consists of 14 residues. Trimming stripped 7 bases from V and 4 bases from J, with 14 bases between. Germline values: CDR1 LNHDA, CDR2 SQIVND (reference sequence). The CDR3, as DNA: TGTGCCAGTACCCTTCGACAGGATAATCAGCCCCAGCATTTT. Amino acids: CASTLRQDNQPQHF.

This clonotype has just a few counts. V and J are TRBV6-1 and TRBJ1-2; D is possibly TRBD1 (5 bases). This CDR3 contains 11 residues. Trimming left V 7 bases short and J 7 bases short, with 10 bases between. Germline V lookup: CDR1 MNHNS, CDR2 SASEGT. As DNA, the CDR3 is TGTGCCAGCAATGGGGGAATTGGCTACACCTTC. This encodes CASNGGIGYTF.

This clonotype has a count of ten or more. The J gene is TRBJ2-3, the V gene TRBV12-3 or TRBV12-4, with D unclear. V lost 3 bases and J 0 bases, leaving 7 bases between the germline ends. The CDR3 is made up of 14 amino acids. The CDR3 region is CASSLTTSTDTQYF. The CDR3 DNA follows: TGTGCCAGCAGTTTGACCACTAGCACAGATACGCAGTATTTT.

This clonotype appeared a few times. V usage is TRBV20-1 and J usage is TRBJ1-2, with D unresolved. Per the germline V gene, CDR1 is DFQATT and CDR2 is SNEGSKA (reference sequence). The CDR3 is made up of 13 amino acids. Between the trimmed V and J ends, which lost 2 bases and 4 bases, there was a span of 11 bases. CDR3 sequence: CSARRESGYGYTF. The CDR3 DNA reads as TGCAGTGCTAGACGGGAATCCGGCTATGGCTACACCTTC.